The 15 T cell receptor beta chains below come from one sample, sequenced in a study of T cells expressing NK-cell markers. No DNA is given; TCRdb re-called the 5' RACE reads and lists each CDR3 protein once. This listing includes almost 450,000 distinct CDR3 sequences. The sample was blood T cells: a sorted CD56 or NKG2C T cell subset, CD4+ or CD8+ T cells, or bulk PBMC T cells (not recorded which). Every receptor here comes from a woman between 18 and 69 years old in good health.

This chain uses TRBV20-1 with TRBJ2-4; absent DNA, TCRdb's TRBD2 call cannot be checked. CDR1 is DFQATT, CDR2 SNEGSKA, per germline (reference sequence). The CDR3 extends over 14 amino acids. CDR3 sequence: CSALGGRVQNIQYF.

The chain links TRBV11-2 to TRBJ2-1; TCRdb gives TRBD2 as the D gene, but with no DNA this cannot be confirmed. This CDR3 spans 14 amino acids. Germline V gives CDR1 SGHAT, CDR2 FQNNGV. CDR3 sequence: CASSGTSGSYEQFF.

V and J are TRBV4-3 and TRBJ2-1; TCRdb's D call of TRBD1 is untestable without DNA. Germline CDR1 LGHNA, CDR2 YSLEER. There are 16 residues in the CDR3. The CDR3 here is CASSQDGDREINEQFF.

J is TRBJ2-3 and V is TRBV11-1; TCRdb's D gene call, TRBD1, goes unchecked for lack of DNA. CDR1 SGHAT and CDR2 FQDESV come from the germline V gene (reference sequence). The CDR3 runs to 20 residues. The CDR3 here is CASSPLRGGLGRQRTDTQYF.

The gene calls are TRBV11-2 and TRBJ2-5. Germline values: CDR1 SGHAT, CDR2 FQNNGV. CDR3 length: 12 residues. The CDR3: CASSLELGFLYF.

The rearrangement joins TRBV18 to TRBJ2-3. Germline loops: CDR1 KGHSH, CDR2 LQKENI. The CDR3 length is 15 residues. CDR3 region: CASSPPGRGTDTQYF.

The rearrangement joins TRBV12-3 or TRBV12-4 to TRBJ2-7; TCRdb's assignment of TRBD1 cannot be checked, as there is no DNA. This CDR3 is 15 amino acids long. The CDR3 protein is CASSLAVEVPREQYF.

V gene TRBV12-3 or TRBV12-4 combines with J gene TRBJ2-3; the D call from TCRdb, TRBD1, cannot be confirmed without DNA. The CDR3 covers 16 residues. CDR3 residues: CASSPRQGSGTDTQYF.

The rearrangement links TRBV20-1 to TRBJ2-1. The CDR3 spans 15 residues. Germline values: CDR1 DFQATT, CDR2 SNEGSKA (reference sequence). CDR3 loop: CSATKDRISYNEQFF.

This chain links TRBV28 with TRBJ1-1; without DNA, the TCRdb call of TRBD1 cannot be checked. From germline, CDR1 is MDHEN and CDR2 SYDVKM. The CDR3 is 12 residues long. CDR3 amino acids: CATLWGTEVTFF.

The chain links TRBV12-3 or TRBV12-4 to TRBJ2-5; the TCRdb call, TRBD1, lacks DNA for checking. This CDR3 is 14 amino acids long. This CDR3 is CASSFTRGGETQYF.

The gene calls are TRBV11-2 and TRBJ2-1; the TCRdb D gene call, TRBD2, has no DNA to confirm it. The CDR3 is 19 residues long. Germline CDR1 reads SGHAT; CDR2 reads FQNNGV. The CDR3 region is CASSLSPEFSGGSYNEQFF.

The V gene is TRBV20-1, the J gene TRBJ2-2; TCRdb names TRBD2, which stays unverified in the absence of DNA. This CDR3 spans 15 amino acids. Looked up from germline, CDR1 is DFQATT and CDR2 is SNEGSKA (reference sequence). CDR3 in amino acids: CSARGLAGGVGELFF.

This sequence joins TRBV5-1 and TRBJ2-1. Germline V gives CDR1 SGHRS, CDR2 YFSETQ. This CDR3 has 14 amino acids. The CDR3 region is CASSSESSYNEQFF.

This chain uses TRBV29-1 with TRBJ2-3; TCRdb's D call of TRBD2 is untestable without DNA. The CDR3 sequence is 13 residues long. The germline CDR1 and CDR2 sequences are SQVTM and ANQGSEA. CDR3 protein: CSGRLAGADTQYF.